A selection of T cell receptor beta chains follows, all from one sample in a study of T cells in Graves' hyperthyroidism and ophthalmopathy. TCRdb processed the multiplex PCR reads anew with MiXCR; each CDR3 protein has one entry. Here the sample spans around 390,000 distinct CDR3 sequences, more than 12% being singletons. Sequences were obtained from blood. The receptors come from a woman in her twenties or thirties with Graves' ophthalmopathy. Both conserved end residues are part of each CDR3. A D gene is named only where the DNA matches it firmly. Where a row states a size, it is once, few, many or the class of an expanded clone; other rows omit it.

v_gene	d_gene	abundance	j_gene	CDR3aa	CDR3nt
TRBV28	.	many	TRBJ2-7	CASGSGLAYEQYF	TGTGCCAGCGGCTCAGGGTTAGCCTACGAGCAGTACTTC
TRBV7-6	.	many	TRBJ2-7	CASSLAGSAYEQYF	TGTGCCAGCAGCTTAGCGGGGAGTGCCTACGAGCAGTACTTC
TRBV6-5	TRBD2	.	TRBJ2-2	CASSYVAGGLSGELFF	TGTGCCAGCAGTTACGTAGCGGGGGGGCTCTCCGGGGAGCTGTTTTTT
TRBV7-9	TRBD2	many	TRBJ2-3	CASSPRLAGDTQYF	TGTGCCAGCAGCCCCCGACTAGCAGGGGATACGCAGTATTTT
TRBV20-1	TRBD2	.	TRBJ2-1	CSATWARTSVGEQFF	TGCAGTGCAACATGGGCCAGGACTAGCGTCGGTGAGCAGTTCTTC
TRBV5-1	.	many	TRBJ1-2	CASSLAGNHGYTF	TGCGCCAGCAGCTTGGCCGGGAACCATGGCTACACCTTC
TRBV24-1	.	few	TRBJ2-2	CATSEERNTGELFF	TGTGCCACCAGTGAGGAAAGGAACACCGGGGAGCTGTTTTTT
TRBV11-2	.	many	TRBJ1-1	CASSLQEVNTEAFF	TGTGCCAGCAGCTTACAAGAAGTGAACACTGAAGCTTTCTTT
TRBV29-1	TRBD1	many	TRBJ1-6	CSVQPGQGGDSPLHF	TGCAGCGTGCAACCGGGACAGGGTGGGGATTCACCCCTCCACTTT
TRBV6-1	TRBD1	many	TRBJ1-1	CASQTTGAYTEAFF	TGTGCCAGCCAAACGACAGGGGCTTACACTGAAGCTTTCTTT
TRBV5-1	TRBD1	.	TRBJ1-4	CVSSFARGSNEKLFF	TGCGTCAGCAGCTTCGCCAGGGGGTCTAATGAAAAACTGTTTTTT
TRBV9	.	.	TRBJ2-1	CASSVLKSDHNEQFF	TGTGCCAGCAGCGTATTGAAATCGGACCACAATGAGCAGTTCTTC
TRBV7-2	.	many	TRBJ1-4	CASSLVRGQVGEKLFF	TGTGCCAGCAGCTTAGTACGGGGGCAGGTTGGGGAAAAACTGTTTTTT
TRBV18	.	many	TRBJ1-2	CASSPPSRALSNYGYTF	TGTGCCAGCTCACCACCTAGCAGGGCGTTGTCTAACTATGGCTACACCTTC
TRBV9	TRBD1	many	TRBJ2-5	CASSVDGPGQIQETQYF	TGTGCCAGCAGCGTGGACGGACCGGGACAGATCCAAGAGACCCAGTACTTC
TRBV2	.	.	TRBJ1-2	CASSYSRFGTGPNNYGYTF	TGTGCCAGCAGTTACTCTAGGTTCGGAACAGGACCTAATAACTATGGCTACACCTTC
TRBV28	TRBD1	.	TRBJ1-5	CASSSPGTGNQPQHF	TGTGCCAGCAGTTCCCCCGGGACAGGTAATCAGCCCCAGCATTTT
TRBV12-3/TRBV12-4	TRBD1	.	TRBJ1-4	CASSLGTGDGSEKLFF	TGTGCCAGCAGTTTAGGGACAGGGGACGGAAGTGAAAAACTGTTTTTT
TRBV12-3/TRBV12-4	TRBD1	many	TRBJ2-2	CASSSRTGRRTGELFF	TGTGCCAGCAGTTCGAGGACAGGGAGGAGGACCGGGGAGCTGTTTTTT